These 12 T cell receptor beta chains came from one sample sequenced in a study of blood T cell repertoires in COVID-19. Only in-frame clones appear in the TCRdb table, and some are missing; sequencing was by immunoSEQ multiplex PCR. The sample contains 470,000 or so clones, 75% to 90% of which appear only once. Sequenced: peripheral blood. The receptors were gathered from a woman aged 25 to 45 with acute or convalescent COVID-19.

This sequence joins TRBV5-5 and TRBJ2-1; tentative D call: TRBD2 (5 bases). This CDR3 comprises 12 residues. Germline CDR1 reads SGHKS; CDR2 reads YYEKEE (reference sequence). Between the trimmed V and J ends, which lost 4 bases and 6 bases, there was a span of 8 bases. For the CDR3, the DNA is TGTGCCAGCAGCCTCGAGGGCAATGAGCAGTTCTTC. Its protein product is CASSLEGNEQFF.

In this sample, this clone turned up once. This sample includes further DNA sequences coding for the same CDR3. The rearrangement uses TRBV5-1 and TRBJ1-1, with D perhaps matching TRBD1 (5 bases). Germline CDR1 is SGHRS and CDR2 is YFSETQ. Trimming took off 1 base at V and 5 bases at J, with 12 bases between the two ends. This CDR3 has 14 residues. As DNA, the CDR3 is TGCGCCAGCAGCTTGAGCAGGGTCGGAACTGAAGCTTTCTTT. This sequence encodes CASSLSRVGTEAFF.

This rearrangement joins TRBV5-1 to TRBJ2-3, with 9 bases lining up with TRBD1. CDR1 and CDR2 from the germline V gene are SGHRS and YFSETQ. This CDR3 comprises 15 residues. V gave up 4 bases and J gave up 3 bases; unmatched junction bases: 6. This CDR3 is CASSQGQGWTDTQYF. The DNA for the CDR3 is TGCGCCAGCAGCCAAGGACAGGGGTGGACAGATACGCAGTATTTT. The complete variable domain, with remaining parts taken from reference TRBV5-1 and TRBJ2-3, reads KAGVTQTPRYLIKTRGQQVTLSCSPISGHRSVSWYQQTPGQGLQFLFEYFSETQRNKGNFPGRFSGRQFSNSRSEMNVSTLELGDSALYLCASSQGQGWTDTQYFGPGTRLTVL.

The rearrangement uses TRBV6-5 and TRBJ2-7, with D tentatively TRBD2 (5 bases). CDR3 length equals 12 residues. Trimming took 4 bases from V and 7 from J, leaving 11 bases between them. Germline V gene lookup returns CDR1 MNHEY and CDR2 SVGAGI. The CDR3 spells CASSFSTGEQYF. The CDR3 DNA follows: TGTGCCAGCAGTTTCAGCACGGGGGAGCAGTACTTC.

This clone was found a few times. V and J are TRBV10-3 and TRBJ2-5, with TRBD2 matching 7 bases. In germline, CDR1 is ENHRY, CDR2 SYGVKD. V trimming: 6 bases; J trimming: 1 base; junction bases outside the gene matches: 14. The CDR3 extends over 17 amino acids. For the CDR3, the DNA is TGTGCCATCAGCACGGGACTATTGTCTGGGGGCCAAGAGACCCAGTACTTC. Translation gives CAISTGLLSGGQETQYF.

V gene TRBV10-1 combines with J gene TRBJ2-3, with 8 bases identical to TRBD1. CDR3 size: 14 residues. Germline V gives CDR1 WNHNN, CDR2 SYGVQD (reference sequence). The V gene end was trimmed by 5 bases and the J gene end by 2 bases; junction bases not matched to a gene: 3. The CDR3 DNA sequence: TGCGCCAGCAGTTACAGGGGGTACACAGATACGCAGTATTTT. This gives the protein CASSYRGYTDTQYF.

This clone was seen only once. The chain is built from TRBV18 and TRBJ2-5; maybe TRBD2 (6 bases). V was clipped by 6 bases and J by 3 bases, with 17 bases between them. CDR3 length: 15 amino acids. Germline-derived CDR1 and CDR2 are KGHSH and LQKENI. CDR3 sequence reads: CASSQQTGGEETQYF. The CDR3 region has the DNA TGTGCCAGCTCCCAGCAAACCGGCGGGGAAGAGACCCAGTACTTC.

This chain connects TRBV3-1 (or the pseudogene TRBV3-2) to TRBJ1-4; the match to TRBD1 covers 8 bases. The CDR3 runs 14 residues. Germline V gene lookup returns CDR1 LGHDT and CDR2 YNNKEL (reference sequence). Trimming removed 6 bases from V and 6 bases from J; junction bases left unmatched: 6. CDR3 sequence (DNA): TGTGCCAGCAGTCACAGGGGGGGAGATGAAAAACTGTTTTTT. It encodes CASSHRGGDEKLFF.

The chain couples TRBV24-1 to TRBJ2-1, with D hard to call. Deletions cut 6 bases from V and 7 bases from J, with 6 bases between. The CDR3 length is 11 residues. Germline V CDR1 and CDR2: KGHDR, SFDVKD. The CDR3 reads CATSWRNEQFF. The CDR3 nucleotides read TGTGCCACCAGTTGGCGGAATGAGCAGTTCTTC.

The V call is TRBV5-1, the J call TRBJ2-5; 7 nucleotides agree with TRBD2. Trimming took 0 bases from V and 1 from J; bases not matched to a gene: 3. Germline V lookup: CDR1 SGHRS, CDR2 YFSETQ. The CDR3 has 15 amino acids. CDR3 sequence (DNA): TGCGCCAGCAGCTTGGGACTAGCTTCCCAAGAGACCCAGTACTTC. Translated: CASSLGLASQETQYF.

The chain uses TRBV7-9 and TRBJ2-1; the D gene is possibly TRBD2 (5 bases). The germline gives CDR1 SEHNR, CDR2 FQNEAQ (reference sequence). This CDR3 has 19 residues. The ends were cut back, 8 bases at V and 6 bases at J, with 32 bases in the middle. The CDR3 nucleotides are TGTGCCAGCCGGCTCAGCAGCTTAGCGTTGTCGGTAGAAGCCAATGAGCAGTTCTTC. It specifies CASRLSSLALSVEANEQFF.

This chain joins TRBV29-1 and TRBJ2-7; TRBD2 matches at 13 bases. The CDR3 is 13 amino acids. CDR1 and CDR2 from the germline V gene are SQVTM and ANQGSEA. V lost 6 bases and J lost 7; bases outside the gene matches: 6. The CDR3: CSVGLAGVPEQYF. The DNA for the CDR3 is TGCAGCGTCGGACTAGCGGGGGTCCCGGAGCAGTACTTC.